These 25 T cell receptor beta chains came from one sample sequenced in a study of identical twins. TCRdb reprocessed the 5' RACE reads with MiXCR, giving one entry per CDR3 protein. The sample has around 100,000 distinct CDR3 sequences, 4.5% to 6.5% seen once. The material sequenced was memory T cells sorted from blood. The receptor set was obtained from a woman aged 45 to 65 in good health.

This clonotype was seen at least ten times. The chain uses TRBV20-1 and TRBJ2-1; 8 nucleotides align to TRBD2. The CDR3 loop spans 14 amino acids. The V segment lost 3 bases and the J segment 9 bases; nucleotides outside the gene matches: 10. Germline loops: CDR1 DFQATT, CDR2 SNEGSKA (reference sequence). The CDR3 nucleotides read TGCAGTGCTAGTACGGGACTAGAAGGAGCTGAGCAGTTCTTC. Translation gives CSASTGLEGAEQFF.

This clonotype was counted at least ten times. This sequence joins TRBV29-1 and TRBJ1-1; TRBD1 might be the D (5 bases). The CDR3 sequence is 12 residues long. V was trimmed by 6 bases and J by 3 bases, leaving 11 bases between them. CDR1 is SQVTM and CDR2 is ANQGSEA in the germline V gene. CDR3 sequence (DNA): TGCAGCGTGAAAATGGGGGACACTGAAGCTTTCTTT. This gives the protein CSVKMGDTEAFF.

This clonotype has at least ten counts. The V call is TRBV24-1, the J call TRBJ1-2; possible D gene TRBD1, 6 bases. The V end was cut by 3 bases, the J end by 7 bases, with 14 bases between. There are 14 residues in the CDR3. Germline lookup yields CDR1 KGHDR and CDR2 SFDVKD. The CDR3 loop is CATSDDTGWSGYTF. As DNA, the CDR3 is TGTGCCACCAGTGATGATACAGGGTGGTCTGGCTACACCTTC.

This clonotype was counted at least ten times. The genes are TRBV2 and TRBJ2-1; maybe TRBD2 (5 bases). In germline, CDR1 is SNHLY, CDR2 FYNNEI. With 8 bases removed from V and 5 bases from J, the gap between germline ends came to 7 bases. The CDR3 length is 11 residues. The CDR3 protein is CASGSHNEQFF. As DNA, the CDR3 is TGTGCCAGCGGGAGCCACAATGAGCAGTTCTTC.

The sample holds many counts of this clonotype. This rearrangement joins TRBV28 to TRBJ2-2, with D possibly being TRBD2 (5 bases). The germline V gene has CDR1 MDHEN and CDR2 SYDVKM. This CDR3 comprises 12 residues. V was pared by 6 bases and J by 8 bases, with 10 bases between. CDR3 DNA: TGTGCCAGCAGCTCGCGACTAGGGGAGCTGTTTTTT. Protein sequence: CASSSRLGELFF.

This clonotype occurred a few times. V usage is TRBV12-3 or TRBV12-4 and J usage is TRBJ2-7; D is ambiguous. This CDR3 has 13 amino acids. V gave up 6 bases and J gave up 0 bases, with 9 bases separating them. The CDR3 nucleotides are TGTGCCAGCAGCTCACGCTACTCCTACGAGCAGTACGTC. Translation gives CASSSRYSYEQYV.

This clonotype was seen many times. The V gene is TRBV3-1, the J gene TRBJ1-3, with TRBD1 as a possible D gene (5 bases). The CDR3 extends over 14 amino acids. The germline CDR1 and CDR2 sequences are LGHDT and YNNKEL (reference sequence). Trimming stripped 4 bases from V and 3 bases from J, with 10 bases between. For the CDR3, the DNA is TGTGCCAGCAGCCGCCGGGACGGTGGAAACACCATATATTTT. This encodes CASSRRDGGNTIYF.

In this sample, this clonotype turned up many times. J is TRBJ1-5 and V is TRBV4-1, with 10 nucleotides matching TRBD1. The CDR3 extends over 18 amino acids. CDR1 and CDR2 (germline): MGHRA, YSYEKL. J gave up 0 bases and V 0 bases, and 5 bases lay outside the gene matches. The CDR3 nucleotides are TGCGCCAGCAGCCAAGACCGACAGGGGGCTTATAGCAATCAGCCCCAGCATTTT. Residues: CASSQDRQGAYSNQPQHF.

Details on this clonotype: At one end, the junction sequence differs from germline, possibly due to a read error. The CDR3 DNA sequence: TGTGCCAGTAGTATAGAAGCCTCCGCAGCGAACACCGGGGAACTGTTTTTT. It translates to CASSIEASAANTGELFF. The J gene is TRBJ2-2, the V gene TRBV19; TRBD2 is a possible D gene (5 bases). The CDR3 runs to 17 residues. The V gene's germline CDR1 is LNHDA and CDR2 SQIVND (reference sequence).

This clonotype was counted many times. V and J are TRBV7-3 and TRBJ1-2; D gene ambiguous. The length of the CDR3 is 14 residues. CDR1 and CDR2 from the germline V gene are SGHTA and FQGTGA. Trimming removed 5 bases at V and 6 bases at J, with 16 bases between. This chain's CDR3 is CASSPTGGVNGYTF. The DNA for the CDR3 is TGTGCCAGCAGCCCCACGGGTGGGGTAAATGGCTACACCTTC.

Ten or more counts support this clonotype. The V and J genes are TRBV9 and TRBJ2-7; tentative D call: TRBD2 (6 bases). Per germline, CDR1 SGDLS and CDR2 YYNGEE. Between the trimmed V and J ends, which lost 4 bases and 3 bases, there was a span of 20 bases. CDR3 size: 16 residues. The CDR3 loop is CASSPRIGGAYYEQYF. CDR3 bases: TGTGCCAGCAGCCCCCGGATAGGAGGGGCGTACTACGAGCAGTACTTC.

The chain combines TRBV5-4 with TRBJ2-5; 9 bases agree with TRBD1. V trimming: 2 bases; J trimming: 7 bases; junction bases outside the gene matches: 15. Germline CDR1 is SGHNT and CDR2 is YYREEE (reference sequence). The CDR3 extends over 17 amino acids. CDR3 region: CASSFPRQGGSRGTQYF. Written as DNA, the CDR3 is TGTGCCAGCAGCTTCCCCCGACAGGGGGGGTCTCGGGGGACCCAGTACTTC.

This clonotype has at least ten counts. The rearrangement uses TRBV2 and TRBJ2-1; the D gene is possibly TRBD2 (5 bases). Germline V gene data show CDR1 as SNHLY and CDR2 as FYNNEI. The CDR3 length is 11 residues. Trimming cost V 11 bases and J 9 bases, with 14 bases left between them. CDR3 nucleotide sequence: TGTGCCGGAGCTTTCGAGGGTGAGCAGTTCTTC. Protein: CAGAFEGEQFF.

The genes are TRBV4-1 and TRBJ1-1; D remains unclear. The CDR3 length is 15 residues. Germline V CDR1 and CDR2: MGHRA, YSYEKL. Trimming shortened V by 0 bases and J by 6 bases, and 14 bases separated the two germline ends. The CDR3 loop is CASSQEGIRTAEAFF. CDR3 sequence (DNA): TGCGCCAGCAGCCAAGAGGGGATAAGGACCGCTGAAGCTTTCTTT.

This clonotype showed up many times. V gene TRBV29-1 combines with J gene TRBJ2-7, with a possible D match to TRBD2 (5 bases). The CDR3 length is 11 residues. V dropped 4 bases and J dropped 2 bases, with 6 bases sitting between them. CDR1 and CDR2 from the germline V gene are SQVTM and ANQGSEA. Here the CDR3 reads CSVVLAYEQYF. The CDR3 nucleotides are TGCAGCGTTGTACTAGCCTACGAGCAGTACTTC.

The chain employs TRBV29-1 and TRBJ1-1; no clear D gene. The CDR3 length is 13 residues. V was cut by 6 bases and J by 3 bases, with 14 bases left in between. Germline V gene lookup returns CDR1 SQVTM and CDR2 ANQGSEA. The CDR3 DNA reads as TGCAGCGTCTCAGGCGGGCGGGACACTGAAGCTTTCTTT. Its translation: CSVSGGRDTEAFF. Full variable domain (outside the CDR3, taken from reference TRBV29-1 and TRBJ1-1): SAVISQKPSRDICQRGTSLTIQCQVDSQVTMMFWYRQQPGQSLTLIATANQGSEATYESGFVIDKFPISRPNLTFSTLTVSNMSPEDSSIYLCSVSGGRDTEAFFGQGTRLTVV.

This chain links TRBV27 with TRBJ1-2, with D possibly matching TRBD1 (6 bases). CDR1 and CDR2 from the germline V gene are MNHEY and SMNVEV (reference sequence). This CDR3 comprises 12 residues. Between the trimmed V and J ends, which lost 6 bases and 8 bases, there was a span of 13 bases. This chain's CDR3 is CASSPQRGGYTF. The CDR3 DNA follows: TGTGCCAGCAGCCCTCAAAGGGGGGGCTACACCTTC.

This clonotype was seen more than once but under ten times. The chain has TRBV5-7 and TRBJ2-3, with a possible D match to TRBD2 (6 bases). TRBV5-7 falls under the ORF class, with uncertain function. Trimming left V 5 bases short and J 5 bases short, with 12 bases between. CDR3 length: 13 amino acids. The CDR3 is CASRLGGKDTQYF. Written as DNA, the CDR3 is TGTGCCAGCAGGCTTGGCGGGAAAGATACGCAGTATTTT.

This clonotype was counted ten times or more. CDR3 bases: TGTGCCAGCAGTGAAGAAGTGGGGGGCGTCAGGGCAGATACGCAGTATTTT. Translated: CASSEEVGGVRADTQYF. The J gene is TRBJ2-3, the V gene TRBV6-1, with D possibly being TRBD1 or TRBD2 (6 bases each). The V and J ends lost 1 base and 4 bases respectively, with 18 bases between them. From germline, CDR1 is MNHNS and CDR2 SASEGT. CDR3 length equals 17 residues.

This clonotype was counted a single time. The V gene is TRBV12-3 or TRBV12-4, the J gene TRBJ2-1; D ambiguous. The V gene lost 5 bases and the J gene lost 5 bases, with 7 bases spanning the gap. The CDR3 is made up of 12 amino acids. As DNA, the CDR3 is TGTGCCAGCAGTGCATCTAACAATGAGCAGTTCTTC. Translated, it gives CASSASNNEQFF.

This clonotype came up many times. The CDR3 DNA follows: TGTGCCAGCTCACCTACTAGAGAGGCGAACTATGGCTACACCTTC. This gives the protein CASSPTREANYGYTF. This chain uses TRBV18 with TRBJ1-2; D gene unclear. Germline V lookup: CDR1 KGHSH, CDR2 LQKENI. The ends were cut back, 3 bases at V and 2 bases at J, with 13 bases in the middle. The CDR3 totals 15 residues.

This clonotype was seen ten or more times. The CDR3 bases are TGTGCCTGCGCTCGGGATGGGAACACTGAAGCTTTCTTT. The encoded protein is CACARDGNTEAFF. V gene TRBV6-6 combines with J gene TRBJ1-1; no clear D gene. The germline CDR1 and CDR2 sequences are MNHNY and SVGAGI (reference sequence). CDR3 length: 13 residues. The V end was cut by 11 bases, the J end by 1 base, with 14 bases between.

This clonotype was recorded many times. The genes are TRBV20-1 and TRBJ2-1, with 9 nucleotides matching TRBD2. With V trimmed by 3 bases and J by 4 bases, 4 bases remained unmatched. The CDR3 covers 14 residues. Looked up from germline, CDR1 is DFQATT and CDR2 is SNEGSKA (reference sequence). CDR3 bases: TGCAGTGCTAGTAGCGGGAGAGCATACAATGAGCAGTTCTTC. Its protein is CSASSGRAYNEQFF.

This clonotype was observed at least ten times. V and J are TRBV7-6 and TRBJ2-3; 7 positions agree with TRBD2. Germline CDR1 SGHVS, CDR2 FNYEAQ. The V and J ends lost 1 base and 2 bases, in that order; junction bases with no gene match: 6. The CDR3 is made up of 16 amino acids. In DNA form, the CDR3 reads TGTGCCAGCAGCTTAGAGGTTCTAGCGGCCACAGATACGCAGTATTTT. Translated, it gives CASSLEVLAATDTQYF.

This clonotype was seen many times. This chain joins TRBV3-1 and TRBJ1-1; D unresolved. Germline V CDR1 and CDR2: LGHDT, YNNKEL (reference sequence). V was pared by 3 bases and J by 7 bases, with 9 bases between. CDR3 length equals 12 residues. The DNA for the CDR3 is TGTGCCAGCAGCCATCCGGGAGGTGAAGCTTTCTTT. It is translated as CASSHPGGEAFF.